Listed below are T cell receptor beta chains from one sample, sequenced in a study of OX40 agonist ivuxolimab in advanced cancers. Repertoires were generated with immunoSEQ multiplex PCR, while TCRdb's copy carries only in-frame clones and drops some. The data hold approximately 66,000 clones, with roughly nine tenths observed a single time. Sequenced here: CD4+ or CD8+ T cells sorted from blood, sampled in a trial of the OX40 agonist ivuxolimab. The receptors originated from an adult with an advanced solid tumor such as melanoma, head and neck, liver or kidney cancer. CDR3s include the opening cysteine and the closing phenylalanine or tryptophan. The D gene is left open where the match is weak. The listing skips clone size in some rows; elsewhere it reads once, few, many or a size class.

v_call	clone_size	d_call	j_call	cdr3_aa	cdr3_nt
TRBV6-5	NA	TRBD1	TRBJ1-2	CASSYTPGQGTDTTF	TGTGCCAGCAGTTACACGCCGGGACAGGGGACGGATACCACCTTC
TRBV11-2	NA	NA	TRBJ1-1	CASSLAPMNTEAFF	TGTGCCAGCAGCTTAGCCCCTATGAACACTGAAGCTTTCTTT
TRBV7-2	NA	TRBD1	TRBJ1-5	CASSFRTGGYQPQHF	TGTGCCAGCAGCTTCCGGACAGGGGGGTACCAGCCCCAGCATTTT
TRBV5-6	NA	TRBD1	TRBJ1-1	CASSSQGQGWEVNTEAFF	TGTGCCAGCAGCTCACAAGGACAGGGTTGGGAAGTGAACACTGAAGCTTTCTTT
TRBV18	NA	NA	TRBJ2-2	CASSPLDSNTGELFF	TGTGCCAGCTCACCACTCGACAGTAACACCGGGGAGCTGTTTTTT
TRBV19	NA	NA	TRBJ1-2	CASTIGRVWNYGYTF	TGTGCCAGTACCATCGGGAGGGTGTGGAACTATGGCTACACCTTC
TRBV6-5	NA	NA	TRBJ1-1	CASSYSRDQRYEAFF	TGTGCCAGCAGTTACTCCCGGGACCAAAGATATGAAGCTTTCTTT
TRBV27	NA	NA	TRBJ1-2	CASGNNGRSGGYTF	TGTGCCAGCGGAAACAATGGGCGGTCGGGGGGCTACACCTTC
TRBV6-1	NA	TRBD1	TRBJ1-4	CASSLQGRNEKLFF	TGTGCCAGCAGCCTACAGGGGAGAAATGAAAAACTGTTTTTT
TRBV18	NA	NA	TRBJ1-1	CASSPGVTGDTEAFF	TGTGCCAGCTCACCAGGGGTGACTGGGGACACTGAAGCTTTCTTT
TRBV5-1	NA	TRBD2	TRBJ2-7	CASSTTSGVSYEQYF	TGCGCCAGCAGCACGACTAGCGGGGTCTCCTACGAGCAGTACTTC
TRBV10-3	NA	NA	TRBJ2-1	CAISHTSDEQFF	TGTGCCATCAGTCATACCTCGGACGAGCAGTTCTTC
TRBV4-1	NA	NA	TRBJ2-7	CASSPYPGGGSVEQYF	TGCGCCAGCAGCCCCTACCCAGGGGGGGGCTCGGTGGAGCAGTACTTC
TRBV2	once	NA	TRBJ2-6	CASSDGRVGPGANVLTF	TGTGCCAGCAGTGATGGCCGCGTTGGTCCTGGGGCCAACGTCCTGACTTTC
TRBV5-1	few	TRBD1	TRBJ2-6	CASSYYSGTGGRGANVLTF	TGCGCCAGCAGCTACTACTCCGGGACAGGGGGACGTGGGGCCAACGTCCTGACTTTC
TRBV7-9	NA	TRBD2	TRBJ2-2	CASNKQRGGRIVNTGELFF	TGTGCCAGCAATAAACAGCGGGGGGGCCGGATCGTAAACACCGGGGAGCTGTTTTTT
TRBV27	few	NA	TRBJ2-7	CASSLLRGDGGTEQYF	TGTGCCAGCAGTTTATTGAGAGGGGACGGGGGAACCGAGCAGTACTTC
TRBV7-9	NA	NA	TRBJ2-7	CASSLDHYEQYF	TGTGCCAGCAGCTTAGACCACTACGAGCAGTACTTC
TRBV12-5	NA	TRBD1	TRBJ1-5	CASGRDRVEHF	TGTGCTAGTGGTCGCGACAGGGTCGAGCATTTT
TRBV2	NA	TRBD2	TRBJ2-5	CASTASGVGETQYF	TGTGCCAGCACTGCTAGCGGGGTGGGGGAGACCCAGTACTTC
TRBV6-1	NA	NA	TRBJ1-1	CASIAGGGDTEAFF	TGTGCCAGTATCGCCGGGGGAGGGGACACTGAAGCTTTCTTT
TRBV5-1	NA	TRBD2	TRBJ2-5	CASSFLAGKEETQYF	TGCGCCAGCAGCTTTCTAGCGGGGAAGGAAGAGACCCAGTACTTC
TRBV2	NA	NA	TRBJ1-2	CASSLEDSPNNYGYTF	TGTGCCAGCAGCCTCGAGGACAGCCCGAACAACTATGGCTACACCTTC
TRBV27	NA	TRBD2	TRBJ2-2	CASISSPTSVYTGELFF	TGTGCCAGCATTTCCAGTCCGACTAGCGTTTACACCGGGGAGCTGTTTTTT
TRBV7-8	once	TRBD1	TRBJ1-5	CASSSRDRGRGDSNQPQHF	TGTGCCAGCAGCTCCCGGGACAGGGGCAGGGGGGATAGCAATCAGCCCCAGCATTTT
TRBV19	NA	NA	TRBJ1-2	CASSITRSGGAGYGYTF	TGTGCCAGTAGTATAACCCGCTCGGGGGGGGCAGGCTATGGCTACACCTTC
TRBV6-1	NA	TRBD1	TRBJ1-5	CASPGTGGQPQHF	TGTGCCAGCCCCGGGACAGGAGGACAGCCCCAGCATTTT
TRBV18	once	NA	TRBJ2-2	CASSPLASLGITGELFF	TGTGCCAGCTCACCACTCGCCTCACTTGGAATCACCGGGGAGCTGTTTTTT
TRBV4-2	NA	TRBD2	TRBJ2-3	CASSQRWRGGVSTDTQYF	TGTGCCAGCAGCCAGAGATGGCGGGGGGGCGTAAGCACAGATACGCAGTATTTT
TRBV2	NA	NA	TRBJ1-1	CASRENGTPNTEAFF	TGTGCCAGCAGAGAAAATGGGACACCTAACACTGAAGCTTTCTTT
TRBV23-1	NA	NA	TRBJ1-2	CASSRATIQWVYGYTF	TGCGCCAGCAGTCGGGCCACCATACAATGGGTCTATGGCTACACCTTC
TRBV11-2	NA	TRBD2	TRBJ2-1	CASSLVGTSGSYNEQFF	TGTGCCAGCAGCTTAGTGGGGACTAGCGGCTCCTACAATGAGCAGTTCTTC
TRBV18	NA	TRBD1	TRBJ1-5	CASSPGTGGNQPQHF	TGTGCCAGCTCACCAGGGACAGGGGGCAATCAGCCCCAGCATTTT
TRBV16	NA	TRBD1	TRBJ1-3	CASSLDRSSGNTIYF	TGTGCCAGCAGCCTGGACAGGAGCTCTGGAAACACCATATATTTT
TRBV5-6	NA	NA	TRBJ1-1	CASSLAADWDTEAFF	TGTGCCAGCAGCTTGGCGGCAGATTGGGACACTGAAGCTTTCTTT
TRBV6-4	NA	NA	TRBJ1-1	CASSELLHTEAFF	TGTGCCAGCAGTGAGCTACTACACACTGAAGCTTTCTTT
TRBV19	NA	NA	TRBJ1-2	CASSPKWDYGYTF	TGTGCCAGTAGCCCTAAATGGGACTATGGCTACACCTTC
TRBV11-2	NA	NA	TRBJ2-1	CASTLVGGHEQFF	TGTGCCAGCACCCTTGTGGGGGGTCATGAGCAGTTCTTC
TRBV2	NA	NA	TRBJ2-2	CASTLRVRGSTGELFF	TGTGCCAGCACCCTAAGGGTACGTGGCAGCACCGGGGAGCTGTTTTTT
TRBV7-2	once	NA	TRBJ1-4	CASSLQGMLNEKLFF	TGTGCCAGCAGCTTACAGGGGATGCTAAATGAAAAACTGTTTTTT
TRBV5-1	NA	TRBD2	TRBJ2-1	CASSGLAGAGNEQFF	TGCGCCAGCAGCGGACTAGCGGGGGCCGGGAATGAGCAGTTCTTC
TRBV4-2	NA	TRBD2	TRBJ2-7	CASSPRLAGDLDYEQYF	TGTGCCAGCAGCCCCCGACTAGCGGGGGACCTAGACTACGAGCAGTACTTC
TRBV7-8	NA	NA	TRBJ1-3	CASRRTSGNTIYF	TGTGCCAGCAGGAGGACCTCTGGAAACACCATATATTTT
TRBV18	NA	NA	TRBJ1-5	CASSPTVNQPQHF	TGTGCCAGCTCACCAACGGTAAATCAGCCCCAGCATTTT
TRBV18	NA	NA	TRBJ1-1	CASSPKNPMNTEAFF	TGTGCCAGCTCACCGAAGAATCCCATGAACACTGAAGCTTTCTTT
TRBV28	NA	TRBD2	TRBJ2-5	CATGGGHRQETQYF	TGTGCCACCGGGGGGGGACACAGACAAGAGACCCAGTACTTC
TRBV5-1	NA	NA	TRBJ1-3	CASSLAQGTGNTIYF	TGCGCCAGCAGCTTGGCGCAGGGAACTGGAAACACCATATATTTT
TRBV29-1	NA	NA	TRBJ1-1	CSVEDGGPNTEAFF	TGTAGCGTTGAAGACGGAGGGCCTAACACTGAAGCTTTCTTT
TRBV18	NA	NA	TRBJ1-6	CASSPQGSGSPLHF	TGTGCCAGCTCACCACAGGGTTCGGGATCACCCCTCCACTTT